This T cell receptor beta chain comes out of a study of cytomegalovirus exposure and HLA in healthy donors. Study-wide results and caveats: It was confirmed in vitro that three of the CMV-associated chains were specific for CMV antigens.

A multiplex PCR was run with 60 Vbeta primers and 13 Jbeta primers. In the original processing: The count from a later analysis was tens of millions of unique TCR beta chains, some 11 million of them shared. Clones were sequenced by immunoSEQ multiplex PCR, and TCRdb holds only the in-frame ones, with some missing. Clone size and V and J calls were adopted from that table, with D and trimming inferred from the DNA. There are more than 130,000 clones in the sample; under 80% occur only once, and roughly 3% lies in the top ten. About this clone itself: Its specificity is unknown.

CDR3 length: 13 residues. CDR1 is MNHNY, CDR2 SVGAGI, per germline (reference sequence). Trimming cost V 7 bases and J 3 bases, with 13 bases left between them. V gene TRBV6-6 combines with J gene TRBJ2-7; possibly TRBD2 for D (7 bases). Sequenced sample: PBMCs. The TCR was taken from a male donor in good health and CMV-seronegative. CDR3 nucleotides: TGTGCCAGCACAAACAGGGAGGGCTACGAGCAGTACTTC. Protein product: CASTNREGYEQYF.